This T cell receptor beta chain was observed in a study of T cells after yellow fever vaccination. TCR cDNA was made by 5'RACE template switching, adding a universal primer site and UMIs. TCRdb fed the 5' RACE reads into MiXCR, producing one record per CDR3 protein. The table records just under 600,000 distinct CDR3 sequences, roughly 12% of them present only once. Trimming cost V 6 bases and J 4 bases; bases outside gene matches: 5. The germline gives CDR1 LGHDT, CDR2 YNNKEL (reference sequence). The CDR3 consists of 14 residues. The chain combines TRBV3-1 with TRBJ2-7; 11 positions match TRBD2. The sample was PBMCs, taken on the day of the yellow fever booster vaccination. The sequence derives from a man aged 25 to 40 who received the YFV17D yellow fever vaccine. The DNA of the CDR3 is TGTGCCAGCAGTCCGGGACTAGCGGTATACGAGCAGTACTTC. As protein: CASSPGLAVYEQYF.